The present TCR beta chain was sequenced within a study of shared clonotypes between healthy human individuals (dated by TCRdb to the early 2020s). About the study as a whole: The cohort included a few men and a couple of women between 18 and 49 years of age. Per donor, three plates each were used for CD4 naive and CD4 memory, two for CD8 naive, and one for CD8 memory. To estimate repertoire size and how much clonotypes are shared between individuals, the study performed deep sequencing of blood TCR repertoires from about 5 healthy adults. To increase sequencing depth and limit assay-specific biases, different laboratories used diverse techniques to prepare libraries and sequence TCR repertoires. Leukapheresis yielded between about 0.94 and 8.9 billion PBMCs per donor.

Donors were healthy HIV-negative adults with no recently reported acute infections or vaccinations. Only Caucasian adults living in Nashville, Tennessee, USA were represented among the donors. CD4+ T cells were enriched by magnetic negative selection, after which naive cells were positively selected on CD45RA and the negative fraction was taken as the memory subset. After blood collection by leukapheresis, PBMCs were isolated using Ficoll-Histopaque density gradient centrifugation and then cryopreserved in the vapor phase of liquid nitrogen. Purity and quantity of every magnetically sorted T cell population were checked by analytical flow cytometry. From each sorted fraction, genomic DNA was isolated and quantified by UV absorbance on a Nanodrop 2000c. TCR CDR3 regions were amplified from genomic DNA by multiplex PCR using the deep immunoSEQ assay. Extracted genomic DNA from each cell subset was distributed evenly across all wells of several immunoSEQ 96-well plates, and each plate was treated as a replicate. For sorted subsets, about 200 ng genomic DNA, equal to 30,000 to 35,000 T cell genomes, was loaded into each replicate PCR. The purified libraries were quantified using a Qubit 3.0 fluorometer, sized with a Bioanalyzer 2100, and then quantified again using the KAPA Library Quantification kit. Every immunoSEQ 96-well plate was sequenced on a dedicated single-read 150-cycle Illumina NextSeq 550 flow cell. The authors' pipeline ran thus. The immunoSEQ output contained only junctional sequences without quality scores, so filtering could not match that applied to full-length reads. Sequences were annotated with PyIR, a Python wrapper for IgBLAST v1.9, and V/J genes and CDR3 were assigned using IMGT germline references. Any read was removed if the V/J assignment was weak (E-value above 1e-6), the CDR3 was missing, or the read contained stop codons, out-of-frame junctions, or ambiguous translated residues. V3J clonotypes were defined as sequences sharing an identical inferred V gene, J gene, and CDR3 amino acid sequence. Percentage overlap between repertoires was calculated by dividing the number of shared unique clonotypes by the size of the smaller repertoire. Three approaches were used to assess repertoire richness: RTK rarefaction, the Chao1 estimator, and Recon v2.1 estimates of unobserved clonotypes. Generation probabilities for all TCRbeta clonotypes obtained by the gDNA method from several donors were computed using OLGA. Held by TCRdb, this immuneACCESS table contains in-frame sequences only and omits some clones. Under half of the omission traces to an unresolved V gene where checked; the cause of the rest is unknown. D and trimming were read from the DNA, whereas the V and J calls and clone size are those reported in that table. The table for this sample lists hundreds of thousands of clones; 55% to 85% of them were counted only once. The ten largest clones add up to roughly 2% of the sample.

This clone came up a few times. Its antigen remains undetermined. No much larger clonotype is one base removed from it; base qualities were not supplied. The CDR3 contains 12 residues, cysteine and phenylalanine counted. Just CDR3 DNA is preserved here, 36 bases in frame from base 1. Via the germline V gene, CDR1 is SGHDT and CDR2 YYEEEE. Trimming takes 0 bases from V and 7 bases from J, and the germline ends sit 7 bases apart. Summary of the overall study and its limitations: Even with the large sequencing depth, rarefaction of the sorted-subset datasets indicated that sequencing was incomplete. Sampling was restricted to blood, and TCR repertoires in tissues likely differ from the TCR repertoires found in blood. Naive subsets generally had larger estimated clonotype richness than memory subsets. Because the study included only a small number of donors, the genetic and exposure-history diversity represented was limited. Based on pairwise subsampling, the degree of clonotype sharing among donors was expected to be affected by sequencing depth. Compared with non-shared clonotypes, the clonotypes found in all four sorted-subset donors had higher generation probabilities. Across a handful of donors, 4.5% to 6.5% of naive CD4, roughly 3.8% of naive CD8, about 2.3% of memory CD4, and roughly 0.41% of memory CD8 clonotypes were shared.

The sequence was obtained from a woman aged 25 to 45 in good health. In this chain, TRBV5-6 is recombined with TRBJ1-1, with the D gene not confidently named. The sample consisted of memory CD4+ T cells sorted from blood. The cell subset or site label corresponds to: CD45RA-negative fraction. The DNA sequence follows: TGTGCCAGCAGCTTGGGGCAGTATGAAGCTTTCTTT. Protein translation: CASSLGQYEAFF.